Presented here are 32 T cell receptor beta chains from one specimen sequenced in a study of cytomegalovirus exposure and HLA in healthy donors. 13 Jbeta primers and 60 Vbeta primers were used for the PCR. Measured with immunoSEQ multiplex PCR; TCRdb has only the in-frame clones, and not every one. Of roughly 120,000 clones in the sample, over 60% were seen once. Sequencing used PBMCs. These receptors were obtained from a young man in good health and CMV-seronegative.

J is TRBJ1-1 and V is TRBV6-1, with a tentative D call TRBD1 (6 bases). V was cut by 2 bases and J by 1 base, with 17 bases left in between. Germline V gene data show CDR1 as MNHNS and CDR2 as SASEGT. This CDR3 spans 17 amino acids. The CDR3 region has the DNA TGTGCCAGCAGTGAACAGTGGACAGTTCGGAAGAACACTGAAGCTTTCTTT. The encoded protein is CASSEQWTVRKNTEAFF.

The table lists this clone with a few counts. The rearrangement uses TRBV5-6 and TRBJ1-4; TRBD1 matches 9 bases. The V segment lost 0 bases and the J segment 5 bases; nucleotides outside the gene matches: 8. In germline, CDR1 is SGHDT, CDR2 YYEEEE. This CDR3 has 17 residues. The CDR3 nucleotides are TGTGCCAGCAGCTTGGCCGGATTCGGGACAGGGAATGAAAAACTGTTTTTT. This gives the protein CASSLAGFGTGNEKLFF.

This chain joins TRBV7-2 and TRBJ2-7; 7 nucleotides line up with TRBD1. CDR1 and CDR2 from the germline V gene are SGHTA and FQGNSA. Losses at the gene ends were 1 base for V and 2 bases for J; bases not matched to a gene: 5. This CDR3 has 15 amino acids. This CDR3 is CASSLDRGATYEQYF. DNA of the CDR3: TGTGCCAGCAGCTTAGACAGGGGAGCCACCTACGAGCAGTACTTC. The variable domain in full, completed from reference TRBV7-2 and TRBJ2-7, reads GAGVSQSPSNKVTEKGKDVELRCDPISGHTALYWYRQSLGQGLEFLIYFQGNSAPDKSGLPSDRFSAERTGGSVSTLTIQRTQQEDSAVYLCASSLDRGATYEQYFGPGTRLTVT.

The V and J genes are TRBV28 and TRBJ1-5, with 9 bases fitting TRBD1. The CDR3 is 17 amino acids. The ends lost 7 bases at V and 6 bases at J; junction bases unmatched: 16. Germline lookup yields CDR1 MDHEN and CDR2 SYDVKM. The CDR3 loop reads CASKGYGTGSSVQPQHF. CDR3 bases: TGTGCCAGCAAGGGATACGGGACAGGGTCGTCTGTTCAGCCCCAGCATTTT.

This CDR3 reads CASSQEARGGPNEQFF. The CDR3 nucleotides read TGTGCCAGCAGCCAAGAGGCTAGGGGGGGTCCTAATGAGCAGTTCTTC. V and J are TRBV4-2 and TRBJ2-1; D perhaps matches TRBD2 (7 bases). The V end lost 0 bases, the J end lost 7 bases, and 16 bases lay between the germline ends. Looked up from germline, CDR1 is LGHNA and CDR2 is YNFKEQ. The CDR3 totals 16 residues.

Notes on this clone: The junction departs from germline at one end; a sequencing error may be responsible. Other DNA sequences of this sample code for an identical CDR3. The chain is built from TRBV7-6 and TRBJ1-4; perhaps TRBD1 as D (5 bases). Germline V gene sequence: CDR1 SGHVS, CDR2 FNYEAQ. The CDR3 sequence is 17 residues long. In nucleotides, the CDR3 is TGTGCCAGCAGCCGCGGACAAACTGGGATCTCTAATGAAAAGCTGTTTTTT. As protein: CASSRGQTGISNEKLFF.

The V call is TRBV11-3, the J call TRBJ1-2; tentative D call: TRBD1 (5 bases). CDR1 is SGHNT and CDR2 is YENEEA in the germline V gene. Trimming took off 2 bases at V and 8 bases at J, with 12 bases between the two ends. The CDR3 is 13 amino acids. In DNA, the CDR3 is TGTGCCAGCAGCTTACCAGCCGGGGGGGGCTACACCTTC. It yields the protein CASSLPAGGGYTF.

The chain links TRBV6-5 to TRBJ1-1; the D is unclear. This CDR3 spans 16 amino acids. Germline CDR1 and CDR2: MNHEY and SVGAGI. The V and J ends lost 0 bases and 1 base respectively, with 12 bases between them. CDR3 protein: CASSYSSSGGNTEAFF. CDR3 bases: TGTGCCAGCAGTTACTCGAGTAGCGGCGGGAACACTGAAGCTTTCTTT.

This chain uses TRBV2 with TRBJ1-1; 7 bases are shared with TRBD1. The V and J ends lost 6 bases and 4 bases, in that order; junction bases with no gene match: 11. This CDR3 comprises 15 residues. Germline V gene sequence: CDR1 SNHLY, CDR2 FYNNEI. The CDR3 loop is CASRAGATGRTEAFF. The CDR3 DNA reads as TGTGCCAGCAGAGCGGGGGCGACAGGGCGCACTGAAGCTTTCTTT.

The table lists this clone with a count of one. J is TRBJ1-6 and V is TRBV7-2; D is undetermined. Germline V gene data show CDR1 as SGHTA and CDR2 as FQGNSA. The CDR3 runs to 16 residues. V was clipped by 6 bases and J by 0 bases, with 12 bases between them. DNA of the CDR3: TGTGCCAGCAGGAACCTTGGCAGCTCCTATAATTCACCCCTCCACTTT. Its translation: CASRNLGSSYNSPLHF.

The chain recombines TRBV2 with TRBJ2-7; 7 nucleotides match TRBD2. Germline CDR1 SNHLY, CDR2 FYNNEI. The CDR3 is 15 residues long. The V segment lost 0 bases and the J segment 9 bases; nucleotides outside the gene matches: 11. The CDR3 region has the DNA TGTGCCAGCAGTGAAGCCGGGACTAACGCCGGCGGGCAGTACTTC. Translating gives CASSEAGTNAGGQYF.

To note about this clone: Mismatch with germline at one junction end may stem from a read error. The chain uses TRBV6-5 and TRBJ1-6; TRBD1 matches 7 bases. The germline CDR1 and CDR2 sequences are MNHEY and SVGAGI. This CDR3 region has 11 residues. The DNA for the CDR3 is TGTGCCAGCAGTGTACGGGACAGCGTTTACTTT. Its translation: CASSVRDSVYF.

This chain connects TRBV29-1 to TRBJ1-4; 7 bases are a match to TRBD1. The CDR3 runs 13 residues. Germline CDR1 is SQVTM and CDR2 is ANQGSEA. V was clipped by 7 bases and J by 4 bases; unmatched bases: 6. The CDR3 region is CSATGQGNEKLFF. CDR3 DNA: TGCAGCGCGACAGGGCAGGGTAATGAAAAACTGTTTTTT.

In nucleotides, the CDR3 is TGTGCCATCAGTGGGGTTTCGGGACTTTACACCGGGGAGCTGTTTTTT. This gives the protein CAISGVSGLYTGELFF. This chain links TRBV10-3 with TRBJ2-2, with TRBD2 as a possible D gene (6 bases). Trimming cost V 4 bases and J 3 bases, with 15 bases left between them. Germline-derived CDR1 and CDR2 are ENHRY and SYGVKD. The CDR3 covers 16 residues.

This chain links TRBV5-5 with TRBJ2-7, with 12 bases fitting TRBD2. The germline V gene has CDR1 SGHKS and CDR2 YYEKEE (reference sequence). The CDR3 consists of 18 residues. V lost 0 bases to trimming and J lost 3 bases; unmatched junction nucleotides: 10. CDR3 sequence (DNA): TGTGCCAGCAGCTTGGCCACTAGCGGGAGGAGGGGGTTCTACGAGCAGTACTTC. The encoded protein is CASSLATSGRRGFYEQYF.

The CDR3 here is CASSVGLWAHWGDRGQETQYF. In DNA form, the CDR3 reads TGTGCCAGCAGCGTAGGGCTTTGGGCTCACTGGGGGGACAGGGGACAAGAGACCCAGTACTTC. V is TRBV9 and J is TRBJ2-5; 10 bases are a match to TRBD1. V shed 0 bases, J shed 2 bases, and the junction held 19 bases outside the gene matches. This CDR3 has 21 amino acids. Germline V gene data show CDR1 as SGDLS and CDR2 as YYNGEE.

The rearrangement joins TRBV29-1 to TRBJ2-1; 9 nucleotides agree with TRBD2. The J segment lost 2 bases and the V segment lost 4 bases, leaving 3 bases of the junction unmatched. Germline CDR1 and CDR2: SQVTM and ANQGSEA. The CDR3 has 14 amino acids. CDR3 sequence: CSVGPSGAYNEQFF. As DNA, the CDR3 is TGCAGCGTTGGGCCTAGCGGGGCCTACAATGAGCAGTTCTTC.

The chain employs TRBV7-9 and TRBJ2-1, with 9 bases matching TRBD2. The CDR3 contains 18 residues. CDR1 and CDR2 from the germline V gene are SEHNR and FQNEAQ (reference sequence). The CDR3: CSLNVDMPREGSYNEQFF. In DNA, the CDR3 is TGTTCCCTAAACGTGGACATGCCGCGGGAGGGATCCTACAATGAGCAGTTCTTC.

J is TRBJ2-7 and V is TRBV6-1, with TRBD1 matching over 8 bases. V was clipped by 4 bases and J by 6 bases; unmatched bases: 2. CDR1 is MNHNS, CDR2 SASEGT, per germline. The CDR3 is made up of 12 amino acids. The CDR3 loop is CASSVQGGEQYV. CDR3 sequence (DNA): TGTGCCAGCAGTGTACAGGGGGGCGAGCAGTACGTC.

The V gene is TRBV5-1, the J gene TRBJ2-5; no clear D gene. The CDR3 length is 11 residues. Trimming took off 0 bases at V and 6 bases at J, with 3 bases between the two ends. Germline loops: CDR1 SGHRS, CDR2 YFSETQ. CDR3 loop: CASSLEQTQYF. Here the CDR3 DNA reads TGCGCCAGCAGCTTGGAGCAGACCCAGTACTTC.

The V and J genes are TRBV5-4 and TRBJ2-3, with D possibly being TRBD2 (5 bases). Trimming removed 5 bases at V and 9 bases at J, with 19 bases between. The CDR3 runs 14 residues. Per the germline V gene, CDR1 is SGHNT and CDR2 is YYREEE (reference sequence). The CDR3 DNA follows: TGTGCCAGCAGTTTAGGGAAGCGGATTATAACGCAGTATTTT. Translating gives CASSLGKRIITQYF.

This clone was observed a single time. The CDR3 DNA sequence: TGTGCCATCAGTCCCTCCGAGGGCAAGGGACAGGGGGCAGGGAATGAGCAGTTCTTC. Its translation: CAISPSEGKGQGAGNEQFF. The chain couples TRBV10-3 to TRBJ2-1; 12 positions agree with TRBD1. The germline V gene encodes CDR1 ENHRY and CDR2 SYGVKD. Trimming took 5 bases from V and 7 from J; bases not matched to a gene: 18. The CDR3 spans 19 residues.

In its sample, this clone was seen a few times. The chain couples TRBV7-3 to TRBJ1-1, with D possibly TRBD1 on 5 matching bases. CDR1 is SGHTA and CDR2 is FQGTGA in the germline V gene. V lost 0 bases, J lost 3 bases, and 11 bases lay in between. This CDR3 comprises 15 residues. The CDR3 sequence is CASSLTAGSHTEAFF. The DNA of the CDR3 is TGTGCCAGCAGCTTAACGGCAGGGTCGCACACTGAAGCTTTCTTT.

This clone was observed a few times. The CDR3 here is CASSQDRGKEVQPNEKLFF. The CDR3 nucleotides are TGCGCCAGCAGCCAAGATAGGGGGAAGGAAGTTCAACCTAATGAAAAACTGTTTTTT. The chain uses TRBV4-3 and TRBJ1-4, with D possibly matching TRBD1 (6 bases). CDR3 length equals 19 residues. Germline CDR1 LGHNA, CDR2 YSLEER. V lost 0 bases to trimming and J lost 3 bases, with 20 bases between them.

The genes are TRBV30 and TRBJ2-5; TRBD2 is a possible D gene (5 bases). The CDR3 is made up of 13 amino acids. V was pared by 0 bases and J by 5 bases, with 10 bases between. Germline V gene data show CDR1 as GTSNPN and CDR2 as SVGIG (reference sequence). The CDR3, as DNA: TGTGCCTGGAGTGTCTCTAGCAGGGAGACCCAGTACTTC. Translation gives CAWSVSSRETQYF.

The V call is TRBV7-9, the J call TRBJ1-3; possibly TRBD1 for D (5 bases). The CDR3 spans 14 residues. CDR1 is SEHNR, CDR2 FQNEAQ, per germline (reference sequence). Trimming took off 5 bases at V and 1 base at J, with 9 bases between the two ends. CDR3 amino acids: CASSQGFSGNTIYF. The CDR3 DNA is TGTGCCAGCAGCCAGGGTTTTTCTGGAAACACCATATATTTT.

CDR3 DNA: TGCGCCAGCAGCTTGTGGGACATGGGGGACTACGAGCAGTACTTC. It translates to CASSLWDMGDYEQYF. V is TRBV5-1 and J is TRBJ2-5, with D perhaps matching TRBD1 (6 bases). The J call may not be correct, given that the DNA end is closer to TRBJ2-7. Germline CDR1 is SGHRS and CDR2 is YFSETQ. The CDR3 covers 15 residues.

V and J are TRBV19 and TRBJ1-1; 8 bases line up with TRBD1. CDR1 LNHDA and CDR2 SQIVND come from the germline V gene (reference sequence). The J segment lost 4 bases and the V segment lost 5 bases, leaving 9 bases of the junction unmatched. The CDR3 totals 15 residues. The CDR3 DNA sequence: TGTGCCAGTAGTCCCCAAACAGGGGGTGGCACTGAAGCTTTCTTT. Its translation is CASSPQTGGGTEAFF.

The chain employs TRBV27 and TRBJ2-1; perhaps TRBD2 as D (5 bases). The CDR3 consists of 12 residues. V was cut by 7 bases and J by 5 bases, with 9 bases left in between. Per germline, CDR1 MNHEY and CDR2 SMNVEV (reference sequence). The CDR3 DNA is TGTGCCAGCATTGGGAGCCACAATGAGCAGTTCTTC. Amino acid sequence: CASIGSHNEQFF.

The chain uses TRBV2 and TRBJ2-1; no definite D call. CDR1 is SNHLY, CDR2 FYNNEI, per germline. The ends were cut back, 6 bases at V and 3 bases at J, with 24 bases in the middle. The CDR3 covers 18 residues. This CDR3 is CASSPTPRVGFRYNEQFF. The CDR3 DNA sequence: TGTGCCAGCAGCCCTACACCCCGGGTTGGGTTTCGCTACAATGAGCAGTTCTTC.

CDR3 DNA sequence: TGTGCCAGCAGTCTGGGACAAGGGACTAACTATGGCTACACCTTC. It specifies CASSLGQGTNYGYTF. The V gene is TRBV27, the J gene TRBJ1-2, with D possibly being TRBD1 (6 bases). The V gene lost 5 bases and the J gene lost 0 bases, with 13 bases spanning the gap. CDR1 MNHEY and CDR2 SMNVEV come from the germline V gene (reference sequence). The CDR3 spans 15 residues.

V usage is TRBV7-6 and J usage is TRBJ2-2, with 9 bases aligning to TRBD2. Germline V gene sequence: CDR1 SGHVS, CDR2 FNYEAQ. The V and J ends lost 2 bases and 2 bases, in that order; junction bases with no gene match: 9. CDR3 size: 18 residues. The CDR3 sequence: CASSLSRGGRVNTGELFF. The CDR3 DNA follows: TGTGCCAGCAGCTTAAGCCGTGGCGGGAGGGTAAACACCGGGGAGCTGTTTTTT.